Presented here are 29 T cell receptor beta chains from one specimen sequenced in a study of PD-1 blockade in classical Hodgkin lymphoma. Relapse was seen in all patients after autologous stem cell transplantation, and brentuximab vedotin exposure was variable. The repertoire was sequenced with immunoSEQ multiplex PCR; TCRdb's copy has only in-frame clones and lacks some. The sample shows nearly 60,000 clones, 85% to 95% of them seen only once. The source was peripheral blood mononuclear cells (PBMCs), collected before the second cycle of nivolumab. The source is a human donor with classical Hodgkin lymphoma.

This rearrangement joins TRBV9 to TRBJ1-2; D not resolved. Looked up from germline, CDR1 is SGDLS and CDR2 is YYNGEE. The CDR3 is made up of 15 amino acids. Deletions cut 0 bases from V and 5 bases from J, with 14 bases between. CDR3 sequence (DNA): TGTGCCAGCAGCGTAGCTGAAGCAAGCCCTTATGGCTACACCTTC. Encoded protein: CASSVAEASPYGYTF.

In this sample, this clone turned up a few times. The rearrangement uses TRBV9 and TRBJ1-1, with no clear D. This CDR3 has 12 residues. Per germline, CDR1 SGDLS and CDR2 YYNGEE. Trimming shortened V by 0 bases and J by 3 bases, and 3 bases separated the two germline ends. DNA for the CDR3: TGTGCCAGCAGCGTAGACCACACTGAAGCTTTCTTT. It yields the protein CASSVDHTEAFF.

This clone showed up just once. V gene TRBV19 combines with J gene TRBJ1-2; 10 bases are shared with TRBD1. V shed 3 bases, J shed 1 base, and the junction held 8 bases outside the gene matches. Germline lookup yields CDR1 LNHDA and CDR2 SQIVND (reference sequence). The CDR3 totals 17 residues. CDR3 sequence: CASSIGNDRGRNYGYTF. For the CDR3, the DNA is TGTGCCAGTAGTATCGGCAATGACAGGGGGCGTAACTATGGCTACACCTTC. Looking up the rest from reference TRBV19 and TRBJ1-2 gives the full variable domain: DGGITQSPKYLFRKEGQNVTLSCEQNLNHDAMYWYRQDPGQGLRLIYYSQIVNDFQKGDIAEGYSVSREKKESFPLTVTSAQKNPTAFYLCASSIGNDRGRNYGYTFGSGTRLTVV.

The chain links TRBV7-9 to TRBJ2-2; 7 bases fit TRBD1. This CDR3 is 13 amino acids long. The V gene end was trimmed by 3 bases and the J gene end by 8 bases; junction bases not matched to a gene: 3. Germline V gene lookup returns CDR1 SEHNR and CDR2 FQNEAQ (reference sequence). The CDR3 DNA sequence: TGTGCCAGCAGCTTTAAGGGACAGGGGGAGCTGTTTTTT. Translated: CASSFKGQGELFF.

The V and J genes are TRBV9 and TRBJ2-3; D gene uncertain. The V gene's germline CDR1 is SGDLS and CDR2 YYNGEE. The CDR3 consists of 14 residues. V was trimmed by 1 base and J by 4 bases, leaving 10 bases between them. The CDR3: CASSVFSLADTQYF. The CDR3 coding sequence is TGTGCCAGCAGCGTATTTTCCTTAGCAGATACGCAGTATTTT.

V and J are TRBV10-3 and TRBJ1-2; D is perhaps TRBD1 (6 bases). This CDR3 region has 14 residues. The V gene's germline CDR1 is ENHRY and CDR2 SYGVKD. Trimming removed 5 bases from V and 8 bases from J, with 18 bases in between. CDR3: CAISIQGDGYGYTF. As DNA, the CDR3 is TGTGCCATCAGTATACAGGGCGATGGGTACGGCTACACCTTC.

This rearrangement joins TRBV2 to TRBJ1-4, with 7 positions matching TRBD1. Per germline, CDR1 SNHLY and CDR2 FYNNEI. CDR3 length: 15 residues. V was pared by 6 bases and J by 5 bases, with 9 bases of the junction left unmatched. This chain's CDR3 is CASRNPGTENEKLFF. For the CDR3, the DNA is TGTGCCAGCAGGAATCCCGGGACAGAAAATGAAAAACTGTTTTTT.

This clone was counted once. This chain joins TRBV28 and TRBJ2-2, with D perhaps TRBD2 (6 bases). From germline, CDR1 is MDHEN and CDR2 SYDVKM. This CDR3 has 15 amino acids. V gave up 5 bases and J gave up 5 bases, with 15 bases separating them. In DNA form, the CDR3 reads TGTGCCAGCAGTCTTCCGGGGGTTAAAACCGGGGAGCTGTTTTTT. This sequence encodes CASSLPGVKTGELFF. The whole variable domain, remainder taken from reference TRBV28 and TRBJ2-2, is DVKVTQSSRYLVKRTGEKVFLECVQDMDHENMFWYRQDPGLGLRLIYFSYDVKMKEKGDIPEGYSVSREKKERFSLILESASTNQTSMYLCASSLPGVKTGELFFGEGSRLTVL.

The chain recombines TRBV15 with TRBJ1-1; D is ambiguous. CDR1 and CDR2 (germline): LNHNV, YYDKDF (reference sequence). The CDR3 has 15 residues. Trimming took off 1 base at V and 0 bases at J, with 9 bases between the two ends. The chain's CDR3 is CATSRVWTLNTEAFF. CDR3 coding DNA: TGTGCCACCAGCAGAGTTTGGACCCTGAACACTGAAGCTTTCTTT.

The J gene is TRBJ2-5, the V gene TRBV27, with 8 bases identical to TRBD1. Germline V gene lookup returns CDR1 MNHEY and CDR2 SMNVEV (reference sequence). V lost 10 bases to trimming and J lost 2 bases; unmatched junction nucleotides: 9. The CDR3 is made up of 14 amino acids. The CDR3 sequence is CAIMGYRGQETQYF. The DNA for the CDR3 is TGTGCCATCATGGGGTACAGGGGGCAAGAGACCCAGTACTTC.

This chain links TRBV7-9 with TRBJ2-1; 12 positions match TRBD2. V gave up 5 bases and J gave up 10 bases; unmatched junction bases: 9. CDR1 is SEHNR and CDR2 is FQNEAQ in the germline V gene (reference sequence). The CDR3 totals 15 residues. CDR3 in DNA: TGTGCCAGCAGCGCCCTAGCGGGGGGGCCGGGAGAGCAGTTCTTC. Amino acid sequence: CASSALAGGPGEQFF.

The chain combines TRBV18 with TRBJ1-3, with 7 bases lining up with TRBD1. In germline, CDR1 is KGHSH, CDR2 LQKENI. The CDR3 spans 16 residues. V was pared by 5 bases and J by 1 base, with 8 bases of the junction left unmatched. The CDR3 DNA reads as TGTGCCAGCTCAACGGGACAGCTTTTTTCTGGAAACACCATATATTTT. Translated, it gives CASSTGQLFSGNTIYF.

V is TRBV28 and J is TRBJ1-1, with 7 bases that match TRBD1. Trimming took 1 base from V and 2 from J; bases not matched to a gene: 4. CDR1 is MDHEN and CDR2 is SYDVKM in the germline V gene. The CDR3 covers 15 residues. CDR3: CASSLSAGGNTEAFF. The CDR3 DNA reads as TGTGCCAGCAGTTTATCCGCAGGGGGAAACACTGAAGCTTTCTTT.

J is TRBJ1-2 and V is TRBV18; D is possibly TRBD1 (6 bases). The CDR3 length is 16 residues. The V end was cut by 3 bases, the J end by 4 bases, with 18 bases between. Germline CDR1 KGHSH, CDR2 LQKENI. The DNA of the CDR3 is TGTGCCAGCTCACCGTCGCCGGGACAAGGGAGCTATGGCTACACCTTC. Residues: CASSPSPGQGSYGYTF.

This clone was seen only a few times. The junction does not match germline at one end; this may be a read error. The rearrangement joins TRBV14 to TRBJ1-3; D might be TRBD1 (5 bases). The germline gives CDR1 SGHDN, CDR2 FVKESK. CDR3 length: 15 residues. The DNA for the CDR3 is TGTGCCAGCAGTCAAGTCCAGGGTTACGGAAACACCATATATTTT. Translation: CASSQVQGYGNTIYF. The entire variable domain, with the rest obtained from reference TRBV14 and TRBJ1-3, is as follows: EAGVTQFPSHSVIEKGQTVTLRCDPISGHDNLYWYRRVMGKEIKFLLHFVKESKQDESGMPNNRFLAERTGGTYSTLKVQPAELEDSGVYFCASSQVQGYGNTIYFGEGSWLTVV.

The rearrangement links TRBV11-3 to TRBJ2-2, with D maybe TRBD2 (5 bases). Trimming removed 2 bases at V and 1 base at J, with 8 bases between. The CDR3 length is 15 residues. Germline V gives CDR1 SGHNT, CDR2 YENEEA. The CDR3 DNA sequence: TGTGCCAGCAGCTTATCCGGGGTGAACACCGGGGAGCTGTTTTTT. Its translation: CASSLSGVNTGELFF.

The chain has TRBV2 and TRBJ1-6; D not certain. The CDR3 is 16 amino acids. Germline-derived CDR1 and CDR2 are SNHLY and FYNNEI. With 2 bases removed from V and 3 bases from J, the gap between germline ends came to 11 bases. In DNA, the CDR3 is TGTGCCAGCAGTGAATTGTCGGGTAACTATAATTCACCCCTCCACTTT. This encodes CASSELSGNYNSPLHF.

The rearrangement uses TRBV4-2 and TRBJ2-2; unclear D gene. The V and J ends lost 0 bases and 1 base respectively, with 3 bases between them. The CDR3 has 14 residues. CDR1 is LGHNA, CDR2 YNFKEQ, per germline. The CDR3 sequence: CASSQDKNTGELFF. In nucleotides, the CDR3 is TGTGCCAGCAGCCAAGATAAGAACACCGGGGAGCTGTTTTTT.

The genes are TRBV28 and TRBJ1-1, with D unclear. The V end lost 8 bases, the J end lost 0 bases, and 19 bases lay between the germline ends. The CDR3 runs 16 residues. The V gene's germline CDR1 is MDHEN and CDR2 SYDVKM. CDR3 protein: CASPPDSHRMNTEAFF. The DNA for the CDR3 is TGTGCCAGCCCTCCTGATTCACACCGTATGAACACTGAAGCTTTCTTT.

This clone was detected only once. This chain uses TRBV10-2 with TRBJ2-7; no reliable D call. Trimming shortened V by 0 bases and J by 2 bases, and 8 bases separated the two germline ends. From germline, CDR1 is WSHSY and CDR2 SAAADI. The CDR3 length is 14 residues. CDR3: CASSESGTTYEQYF. The CDR3 DNA reads as TGCGCCAGCAGTGAGTCTGGCACTACCTACGAGCAGTACTTC.

V is TRBV5-8 and J is TRBJ1-5; the match to TRBD1 covers 9 bases. V shed 4 bases and J 5 bases; nucleotides not matched to a gene: 7. The germline V gene has CDR1 SGHTS and CDR2 YDEGEE. The CDR3 spans 15 residues. The DNA of the CDR3 is TGTGCCAGCAGCCCACAGGGGGCGCCGCATCAGCCCCAGCATTTT. It encodes CASSPQGAPHQPQHF.

This rearrangement joins TRBV7-3 to TRBJ2-1; unclear D gene. This CDR3 is built from 11 residues. Germline CDR1 SGHTA, CDR2 FQGTGA. V was clipped by 1 base and J by 11 bases, with 6 bases between them. The CDR3 loop is CASSLKLKQFF. Here the CDR3 DNA reads TGTGCCAGCAGCTTAAAACTTAAGCAGTTCTTC.

This sequence joins TRBV14 and TRBJ2-5; tentatively, D is TRBD1 or TRBD2 (6 bases each). Germline V gene data show CDR1 as SGHDN and CDR2 as FVKESK. The CDR3 is 15 amino acids. Trimming left V 2 bases short and J 5 bases short, with 15 bases between. As DNA, the CDR3 is TGTGCCAGCAGCCAAAAGACAGGCCGGGGGGAGACCCAGTACTTC. This gives the protein CASSQKTGRGETQYF.

The chain carries TRBV30 and TRBJ1-3; D unresolved. The V gene's germline CDR1 is GTSNPN and CDR2 SVGIG (reference sequence). V shed 2 bases and J shed 0 bases, with 8 bases lying between them. This CDR3 spans 14 amino acids. CDR3 in DNA: TGTGCCTGGAGTCACAGTCACTCTGGAAACACCATATATTTT. Protein product: CAWSHSHSGNTIYF.

The chain couples TRBV9 to TRBJ2-7; 12 bases agree with TRBD2. Germline V CDR1 and CDR2: SGDLS, YYNGEE. The CDR3 loop spans 16 amino acids. V gave up 0 bases and J gave up 4 bases; unmatched junction bases: 5. The CDR3 protein is CASSVVASGGVYEQYF. For the CDR3, the DNA is TGTGCCAGCAGCGTAGTGGCTAGCGGGGGGGTGTACGAGCAGTACTTC.

The chain joins TRBV11-1 to TRBJ2-2; D is perhaps TRBD1 (6 bases). Germline V gene sequence: CDR1 SGHAT, CDR2 FQDESV (reference sequence). Trimming stripped 5 bases from V and 4 bases from J, with 11 bases between. The CDR3 runs to 14 residues. The CDR3 bases are TGTGCCAGCAGCCAACAACAGGGCACCGGGGAGCTGTTTTTT. Its protein product is CASSQQQGTGELFF.

The CDR3 DNA reads as TGTGCCAGCAGTGACGGCCTCACGGAAGCTTTCTTT. Protein: CASSDGLTEAFF. The chain links TRBV25-1 to TRBJ1-1; D ambiguous. This CDR3 spans 12 amino acids. Trimming removed 3 bases at V and 8 bases at J, with 10 bases between. CDR1 and CDR2 from the germline V gene are MGHDK and SYGVNS.

The CDR3 DNA follows: TGTGCCAGCAGCGGCGGACTAGCGAACCAAGAGACCCAGTACTTC. Protein sequence: CASSGGLANQETQYF. The chain is built from TRBV9 and TRBJ2-5; the match to TRBD2 covers 9 bases. J gave up 0 bases and V 3 bases, and 3 bases lay outside the gene matches. The CDR3 contains 15 residues. Germline V gene lookup returns CDR1 SGDLS and CDR2 YYNGEE.

V and J are TRBV9 and TRBJ2-2; no clear D. The CDR3 covers 18 residues. The V gene lost 3 bases and the J gene lost 4 bases, with 22 bases spanning the gap. The germline CDR1 and CDR2 sequences are SGDLS and YYNGEE. The CDR3 protein is CASSASPGKRVITGELFF. Written as DNA, the CDR3 is TGTGCCAGCAGCGCGAGCCCTGGGAAAAGGGTCATCACCGGGGAGCTGTTTTTT.